The 16 T cell receptor beta chains listed next were all sequenced from one sample in a study of T-cell memory formation after mild COVID-19. Via MiXCR, TCRdb re-called the 5' RACE reads, giving one row per CDR3 protein. The data hold roughly 510,000 distinct CDR3 sequences, with around 15% observed a single time. The sample was PBMCs or a T cell subset sorted from them (not recorded which). The receptors derive from an adult woman who had mild COVID-19 (a few samples of this study predate the infection). Cell type and time point are not known.

CDR3 loop: CSARDDLGGYTF. CDR3 DNA sequence: TGCAGTGCTAGAGATGACCTGGGAGGCTACACCTTC. The chain combines TRBV20-1 with TRBJ1-2; D is unclear. Trimming removed 0 bases from V and 8 bases from J, with 10 bases in between. The CDR3 extends over 12 amino acids. CDR1 DFQATT and CDR2 SNEGSKA come from the germline V gene (reference sequence).

This clonotype has a handful of counts. The V and J genes are TRBV29-1 and TRBJ2-3; D is possibly TRBD2 (5 bases). The CDR3 consists of 14 residues. Trimming removed 4 bases from V and 4 bases from J, with 15 bases in between. Germline V gives CDR1 SQVTM, CDR2 ANQGSEA. This CDR3 reads CSVVDPGSPDTQYF. The DNA of the CDR3 is TGCAGCGTTGTGGACCCTGGGAGTCCAGATACGCAGTATTTT.

This clonotype was observed a few times. The rearrangement links TRBV5-5 to TRBJ1-4, with D hard to call. The V gene's germline CDR1 is SGHKS and CDR2 YYEKEE (reference sequence). Trimming left V 0 bases short and J 7 bases short, with 13 bases between. The CDR3 has 15 amino acids. CDR3 residues: CASSLVETSFEKLFF. The CDR3 nucleotides are TGTGCCAGCAGCTTGGTAGAGACAAGTTTTGAAAAACTGTTTTTT.

The V call is TRBV2, the J call TRBJ2-1; weak D call: TRBD2 (5 bases). Trimming removed 1 base at V and 12 bases at J, with 13 bases between. The CDR3 sequence is 13 residues long. The germline V gene has CDR1 SNHLY and CDR2 FYNNEI. The CDR3 reads CASSEVRELGQFF. Written as DNA, the CDR3 is TGTGCCAGCAGTGAAGTGAGGGAACTTGGGCAGTTCTTC. The whole variable domain, remainder taken from reference TRBV2 and TRBJ2-1, is EPEVTQTPSHQVTQMGQEVILRCVPISNHLYFYWYRQILGQKVEFLVSFYNNEISEKSEIFDDQFSVERPDGSNFTLKIRSTKLEDSAMYFCASSEVRELGQFFGPGTRLTVL.

This clonotype was observed a single time. The junction departs from the called germline gene at one end, perhaps through a read error. The J gene is TRBJ2-2, the V gene TRBV7-7; either TRBD1 or TRBD2 may supply D (5 bases each). The CDR3 sequence is 15 residues long. In germline, CDR1 is SSHAT, CDR2 FNYEAQ (reference sequence). CDR3 sequence (DNA): TGTGCTAGCAGCAGCCTCTCGCTGGGGGCCGGGGAGCTGTTTTTT. Translating it yields CASSSLSLGAGELFF.

This clonotype was counted a few times. The chain joins TRBV12-3 or TRBV12-4 to TRBJ1-1; tentatively, D is TRBD1 (5 bases). This CDR3 comprises 16 residues. With 6 bases removed from V and 0 bases from J, the gap between germline ends came to 17 bases. In DNA, the CDR3 is TGTGCCAGCAGCCCAAGACAGAGCGACATGAACACTGAAGCTTTCTTT. Protein: CASSPRQSDMNTEAFF.

The gene calls are TRBV12-3 or TRBV12-4 and TRBJ2-2, with TRBD1 matching 11 bases. This CDR3 region has 15 residues. The V gene end was trimmed by 6 bases and the J gene end by 6 bases; junction bases not matched to a gene: 6. The CDR3 spells CASSSRTGGSGELFF. Written as DNA, the CDR3 is TGTGCCAGCAGCTCTCGGACAGGGGGCTCCGGGGAGCTGTTTTTT.

This rearrangement joins TRBV20-1 to TRBJ1-6; D is uncertain. V was trimmed by 4 bases and J by 9 bases, leaving 19 bases between them. The CDR3 runs to 15 residues. Germline loops: CDR1 DFQATT, CDR2 SNEGSKA (reference sequence). CDR3 in DNA: TGCAGTGCTATGGAGCCCCTGGGAGAGGGTTCACCCCTCCACTTT. Residues: CSAMEPLGEGSPLHF.

The CDR3 region is CATSDRSGVVSNEQFF. CDR3 DNA sequence: TGTGCCACCAGTGATCGTAGCGGGGTCGTATCCAATGAGCAGTTCTTC. The rearrangement links TRBV24-1 to TRBJ2-1; TRBD2 matches at 8 bases. The CDR3 is made up of 16 amino acids. Germline V gene sequence: CDR1 KGHDR, CDR2 SFDVKD. V was clipped by 3 bases and J by 6 bases; unmatched bases: 9.

V and J are TRBV7-9 and TRBJ2-1; D is unresolved. The CDR3 is 13 amino acids. Trimming shortened V by 5 bases and J by 5 bases, and 10 bases separated the two germline ends. Looked up from germline, CDR1 is SEHNR and CDR2 is FQNEAQ (reference sequence). The CDR3 loop reads CASSPALDNEQFF. In DNA, the CDR3 is TGTGCCAGCAGCCCAGCGCTCGACAATGAGCAGTTCTTC.

The J gene is TRBJ2-3, the V gene TRBV9; TRBD2 might be the D (6 bases). This CDR3 has 14 residues. Trimming removed 4 bases at V and 2 bases at J, with 11 bases between. Germline V gene sequence: CDR1 SGDLS, CDR2 YYNGEE. The CDR3 nucleotides are TGTGCCAGCAGCAGAGGGACTCCCACAGATACGCAGTATTTT. This encodes CASSRGTPTDTQYF.

This clonotype was seen many times. The chain carries TRBV7-6 and TRBJ1-2; D is uncertain. The CDR3 has 13 residues. CDR1 SGHVS and CDR2 FNYEAQ come from the germline V gene. The ends were cut back, 1 base at V and 5 bases at J, with 8 bases in the middle. The DNA for the CDR3 is TGTGCCAGCAGCTTAGGAGAGGGTTATGGCTACACCTTC. Translation gives CASSLGEGYGYTF.

A few counts support this clonotype. The rearrangement links TRBV5-1 to TRBJ2-1; possibly TRBD2 for D (6 bases). In germline, CDR1 is SGHRS, CDR2 YFSETQ. The V gene lost 4 bases and the J gene lost 4 bases, with 18 bases spanning the gap. The CDR3 extends over 16 amino acids. CDR3 sequence reads: CASSGGNLSPYNEQFF. The CDR3 nucleotides are TGCGCCAGCAGCGGGGGGAATCTTAGCCCTTACAATGAGCAGTTCTTC.

This clonotype was counted a few times. The V call is TRBV4-1, the J call TRBJ1-2; no reliable D call. The CDR3 is 17 amino acids. Trimming removed 0 bases from V and 4 bases from J, with 18 bases in between. CDR1 and CDR2 (germline): MGHRA, YSYEKL. The CDR3 DNA follows: TGCGCCAGCAGCCAAGATCGCGTGTTGCCCGGGTCCTATGGCTACACCTTC. This encodes CASSQDRVLPGSYGYTF.

The J gene is TRBJ2-1, the V gene TRBV5-1, with 12 bases identical to TRBD2. CDR1 is SGHRS and CDR2 is YFSETQ in the germline V gene. The CDR3 runs 17 residues. Trimming removed 3 bases from V and 5 bases from J; junction bases left unmatched: 9. CDR3 coding DNA: TGCGCCAGCAGCTACCAACGGACTAGCGGGGTCGACAATGAGCAGTTCTTC. Translated: CASSYQRTSGVDNEQFF.

This clonotype was found many times. The V call is TRBV29-1, the J call TRBJ2-7; 10 positions agree with TRBD1. With 5 bases clipped from V and 5 bases from J, the junction kept 6 bases outside the gene matches. The CDR3 consists of 13 residues. CDR1 and CDR2 (germline): SQVTM, ANQGSEA. The CDR3 DNA follows: TGCAGCGTTTACGGGACAGGGGTCCACGAGCAGTACTTC. It yields the protein CSVYGTGVHEQYF.